What follows describes a single T cell receptor (beta chain). Its antigen is still unknown. The data belong to a study of Ad26.COV2.S vaccination and SARS-CoV-2 variants. The treatment was: about 20 received Ad26.COV2.S at low or high dose, single or two shots; 5 received placebo; per-sample allocation not given. Each sample was drawn 63 days after the first injection (of vaccine or placebo). Donation came from an adult in Boston who was aged 18-55 years. Spike of the Wuhan-strain SARS-CoV-2 was expressed by an Ad26 vector, which formed the vaccine. Profiling relied on immunoSEQ multiplex PCR, and the TCRdb table lists in-frame clones only, not all of them. The profile shows approximately 360,000 clones, roughly 80% of them singletons. General study points: Breadth and depth estimates from TCRs may understate total T cell responses. Participants in the vaccine arm had higher spike-specific TCR breadth; placebo recipients had lower.

This CDR3 region has 11 residues. Germline lookup yields CDR1 SNHLY and CDR2 FYNNEI. Trimming took 6 bases from V and 6 from J, leaving 9 bases between them. Sequencing used peripheral blood, obtained in a trial of Ad26.COV2.S vaccine versus placebo. This TCR derives from a person between 18 and 65 years old who received the Ad26.COV2.S COVID-19 vaccine or a placebo. V usage is TRBV2 and J usage is TRBJ2-7; D may correspond to TRBD1 or TRBD2 (5 bases each). CDR3 DNA sequence: TGTGCCAGCAGGGGGGACGGCGAGCAGTACTTC. Its translation is CASRGDGEQYF. Complete variable domain (other parts from reference TRBV2 and TRBJ2-7): EPEVTQTPSHQVTQMGQEVILRCVPISNHLYFYWYRQILGQKVEFLVSFYNNEISEKSEIFDDQFSVERPDGSNFTLKIRSTKLEDSAMYFCASRGDGEQYFGPGTRLTVT.